This TCR beta chain was obtained from a study of T cell responses to AZD1222 COVID-19 vaccine. Sequencing used immunoSEQ multiplex PCR; TCRdb keeps in-frame clones, though not all of them. The sample shows 150,000 to 200,000 clones, 88% of them seen only once. Germline V gives CDR1 SGHKS, CDR2 YYEKEE (reference sequence). The CDR3 has 16 amino acids. V gave up 2 bases and J gave up 5 bases; unmatched junction bases: 6. Points from the study as a whole: Repertoires in all cases were sampled only once the peak T cell response had passed. Spike-spanning, vaccine-associated CD4 TCRs were dominant at 160-218 and 743-854. The donor cohort was predominantly white British with a female majority, and clonal diversity may have been underestimated. Reportedly, nearly half the spike-specific TCRs target unmutated variant regions.

To note about this clone: What it recognizes is unknown.

This sequence joins TRBV5-5 and TRBJ1-4; 10 bases are shared with TRBD1. The TCR was taken from an adult in good health. The sequenced sample was peripheral blood, obtained on day 0 of AZD1222 vaccination. In nucleotides, the CDR3 is TGTGCCAGCAGCTTATCTTTGGGACAGGGGAATGAAAAACTGTTTTTT. It codes for CASSLSLGQGNEKLFF.